This T cell receptor (beta chain) emerged from a study of T cell responses to AZD1222 COVID-19 vaccine (dated by TCRdb to the early 2020s). About the study as a whole: A total of roughly 240 trial participants underwent TCR sequencing, of whom about 210 received two doses of AZD1222 and some 26 received two doses of the MenACWY control vaccine. Enrollment into the trials was organized by age into subgroups of 18-55, 56-69 and 70-plus years, and those subgroups contained roughly 150, 30 and 60 TCR-sequenced participants, respectively. The research as a whole found: Conclusions about previously exposed vaccinees are limited, since just 6 or 7 AZD1222 recipients were seropositive for SARS-CoV-2 at baseline. Most participants were white British and females outnumbered males, and the authors suggested that clonal diversity may have been underestimated. A significant rise in spike-specific TCR breadth and depth was observed after two AZD1222 doses relative to day 0 and relative to MenACWY recipients. CD4 TCRs associated with the vaccine covered the entire spike protein, and the dominant responses were in regions 160-218 and 743-854. The 56-69-year group was small, and its depth increase did not reach significance, likely because of low power. Nearly half of unique spike-specific TCRs reportedly recognized epitopes outside regions mutated in the B.1.351 and B.1.1.7 variants. Because no day 14 peak-response samples were available, the repertoires could be characterized only after the peak T cell response.

Interpreted using the paper, the time point label stands for: baseline before first vaccination. In light of the paper, this sample's treatment or condition label describes: meningococcal conjugate vaccine given as trial control. The vaccinee samples were drawn from two UK trials, COV001 and COV002, one of which was a single-blind randomized controlled phase 2/3 trial testing AZD1222 (ChAdOx1 nCoV-19) in healthy adults. For TCRbeta chain sequencing, PBMC samples from trial participants were taken at day 0 and at day 28 after the second dose. The CDR3 regions of human TCRbeta chains were analyzed by immunosequencing. Concerning the study's data processing: TCRs in the repertoires were matched against a reference library of SARS-CoV-2-specific TCRs that had been generated with the MIRA antigen-specificity platform. Breadth was defined as the fraction of unique TCRs that were SARS-CoV-2-associated. Depth was defined as the fraction of total T cells that were SARS-CoV-2-associated. Using the MIRA data, each spike-specific TCR was mapped to the spike region that the TCR reacts to and placed in a CD4 or CD8 class. Log10-transformed breadth and depth values were compared by one-way ANOVA with Sidak's multiple comparisons tests. In TCRdb, the immuneACCESS table is reduced to in-frame sequences with V and J assigned. These tables do not hold every clone; where another copy was compared, an unresolved V gene accounts for under half, and the others remain unexplained. The DNA gave D and trimming, while V, J and clone size come from that table. This sample holds fewer than 200,000 clones; around 90% were observed only once. Roughly 4.4% of the sample belongs to the ten largest clones.

Only a few counts were recorded for this clone. There is no known antigen for this receptor. Base-call qualities are not available, and no considerably larger clone is one nucleotide away. The germline V gene encodes CDR1 SGHNT and CDR2 YYREEE (reference sequence). V lost 4 bases and J lost 8 bases, and the count of bases not matched to a germline gene is 4. Its CDR3 holds 12 amino acids, cysteine through phenylalanine. Of the read, only the CDR3 DNA is kept; its 36 bases are in frame from base 1. Sequencing used peripheral blood, obtained on day 0 of MenACWY control vaccination. The V and J segments used are TRBV5-4 and TRBJ1-1; a stretch of 8 junction bases matches TRBD1. This receptor was obtained from an adult in good health. Here the CDR3 is given as CASSRGDREAFF. The DNA reads TGTGCCAGCAGCAGGGGGGACAGGGAAGCTTTCTTT.